Reported below is one T cell receptor beta chain. These data belong to a study of blood T cell repertoires in COVID-19. Looking at the study overall: Sites across the United States, Italy and Spain contributed samples from acute and convalescent COVID-19. T cells, B-cell-depleted T cells, or PBMCs supplied cDNA or gDNA.

CDR1 WSHSY and CDR2 SAAADI come from the germline V gene. The CDR3 spans 15 residues. V was trimmed by 7 bases and J by 8 bases, leaving 21 bases between them. TCRdb's copy holds only in-frame clones and misses some; the assay was immunoSEQ multiplex PCR. The data contain some 220,000 clones, more than 75% of them seen just once; the ten biggest clones take up 4.5% to 5.5%. The receptor comes from a woman aged 70-85 years with COVID-19, enrolled during active disease. The specimen sequenced was peripheral blood. The chain uses TRBV10-2 and TRBJ2-1, with a tentative D call TRBD2 (5 bases). DNA for the CDR3: TGCGCCAGCATAAGGACCCGAGGTAGTAGCGATGAGCAGTTCTTC. It yields the protein CASIRTRGSSDEQFF.